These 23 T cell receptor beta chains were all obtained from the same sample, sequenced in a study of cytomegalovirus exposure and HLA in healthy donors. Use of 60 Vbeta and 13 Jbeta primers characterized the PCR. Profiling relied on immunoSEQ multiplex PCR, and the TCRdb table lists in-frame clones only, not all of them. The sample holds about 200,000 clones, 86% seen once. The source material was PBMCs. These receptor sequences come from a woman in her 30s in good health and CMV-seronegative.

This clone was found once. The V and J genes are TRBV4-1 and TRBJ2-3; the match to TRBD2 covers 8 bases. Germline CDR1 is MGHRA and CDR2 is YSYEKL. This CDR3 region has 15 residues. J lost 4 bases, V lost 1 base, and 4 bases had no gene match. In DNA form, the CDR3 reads TGCGCCAGCAGCCAAGCCGGGACTAGTTCAGATACGCAGTATTTT. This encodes CASSQAGTSSDTQYF.

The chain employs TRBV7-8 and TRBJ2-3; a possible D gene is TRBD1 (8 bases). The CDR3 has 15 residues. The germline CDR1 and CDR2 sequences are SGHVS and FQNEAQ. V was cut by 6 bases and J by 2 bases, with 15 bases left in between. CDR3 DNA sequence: TGTGCCAGCAGTAGGACAGGGACTAACACAGATACGCAGTATTTT. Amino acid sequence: CASSRTGTNTDTQYF.

CDR3 protein: CASLFYPGWSENTEAFF. CDR3 coding DNA: TGTGCCAGCCTTTTTTACCCTGGGTGGAGTGAGAACACTGAAGCTTTCTTT. This chain links TRBV2 with TRBJ1-1; D gene unclear. The germline CDR1 and CDR2 sequences are SNHLY and FYNNEI. The CDR3 spans 17 residues. Trimming stripped 8 bases from V and 1 base from J, with 23 bases between. Together with reference TRBV2 and TRBJ1-1, the CDR3 gives the full variable domain: EPEVTQTPSHQVTQMGQEVILRCVPISNHLYFYWYRQILGQKVEFLVSFYNNEISEKSEIFDDQFSVERPDGSNFTLKIRSTKLEDSAMYFCASLFYPGWSENTEAFFGQGTRLTVV.

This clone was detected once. CDR3 region: CASSLEVGTGLTAKNIQYF. CDR3 coding DNA: TGCGCCAGCAGCTTGGAGGTAGGGACAGGGTTAACAGCCAAAAACATTCAGTACTTC. The rearrangement links TRBV5-1 to TRBJ2-4; 9 bases line up with TRBD1. Losses at the gene ends were 0 bases for V and 0 bases for J; bases not matched to a gene: 10. This CDR3 is 19 amino acids long. In germline, CDR1 is SGHRS, CDR2 YFSETQ. Using reference TRBV5-1 and TRBJ2-4 for the parts outside the CDR3, the full variable domain is KAGVTQTPRYLIKTRGQQVTLSCSPISGHRSVSWYQQTPGQGLQFLFEYFSETQRNKGNFPGRFSGRQFSNSRSEMNVSTLELGDSALYLCASSLEVGTGLTAKNIQYFGAGTRLSVL.

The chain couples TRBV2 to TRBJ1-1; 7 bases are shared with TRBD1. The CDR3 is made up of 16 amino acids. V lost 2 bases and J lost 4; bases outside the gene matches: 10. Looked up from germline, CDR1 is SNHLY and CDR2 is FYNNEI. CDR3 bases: TGTGCCAGCAGTGAACACAGGGGAATTCGAAGCACTGAAGCTTTCTTT. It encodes CASSEHRGIRSTEAFF.

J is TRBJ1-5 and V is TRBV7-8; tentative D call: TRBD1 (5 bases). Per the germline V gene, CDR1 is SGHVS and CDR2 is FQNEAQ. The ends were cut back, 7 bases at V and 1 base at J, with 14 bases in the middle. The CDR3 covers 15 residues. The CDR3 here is CASTPGGESNQPQHF. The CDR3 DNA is TGTGCCAGCACCCCCGGGGGGGAGAGCAATCAGCCCCAGCATTTT. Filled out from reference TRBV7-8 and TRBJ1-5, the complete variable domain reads GAGVSQSPRYKVAKRGQDVALRCDPISGHVSLFWYQQALGQGPEFLTYFQNEAQLDKSGLPSDRFFAERPEGSVSTLKIQRTQQEDSAVYLCASTPGGESNQPQHFGDGTRLSIL.

In nucleotides, the CDR3 is TGTGCCAGCAGCGTAGAGCCTAGCGGCAATGAGCAGTTCTTC. This translates into CASSVEPSGNEQFF. The chain couples TRBV9 to TRBJ2-1, with 7 bases aligning to TRBD2. Germline lookup yields CDR1 SGDLS and CDR2 YYNGEE. This CDR3 is 14 amino acids long. After removal of 0 bases from V and 6 bases from J, the junction contained 3 bases not matched to a gene. Combining the CDR3 with reference TRBV9 and TRBJ2-1 gives the whole variable domain DSGVTQTPKHLITATGQRVTLRCSPRSGDLSVYWYQQSLDQGLQFLIQYYNGEERAKGNILERFSAQQFPDLHSELNLSSLELGDSALYFCASSVEPSGNEQFFGPGTRLTVL.

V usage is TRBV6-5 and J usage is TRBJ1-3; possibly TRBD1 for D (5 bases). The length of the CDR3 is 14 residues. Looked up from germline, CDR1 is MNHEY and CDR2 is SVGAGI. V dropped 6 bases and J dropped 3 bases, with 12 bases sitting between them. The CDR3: CASRQDRNGNTIYF. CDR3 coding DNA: TGTGCCAGCAGACAAGACAGAAATGGAAACACCATATATTTT.

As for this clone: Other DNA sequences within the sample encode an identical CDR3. This CDR3 is CASSLGLQETQYF. Here the CDR3 DNA reads TGCGCCAGCAGCTTAGGACTGCAAGAGACCCAGTACTTC. This chain links TRBV5-1 with TRBJ2-5; TRBD2 is a possible D gene (5 bases). Trimming removed 2 bases from V and 2 bases from J, with 7 bases in between. Germline CDR1 and CDR2: SGHRS and YFSETQ. This CDR3 has 13 residues.

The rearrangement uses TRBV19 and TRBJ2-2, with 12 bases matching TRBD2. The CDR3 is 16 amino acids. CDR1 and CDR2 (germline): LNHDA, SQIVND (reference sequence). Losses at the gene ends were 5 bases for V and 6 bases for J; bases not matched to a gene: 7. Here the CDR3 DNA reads TGTGCCAGTAGTCCTTGGACTAGCGGGATCGCCGGGGAGCTGTTTTTT. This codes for CASSPWTSGIAGELFF.

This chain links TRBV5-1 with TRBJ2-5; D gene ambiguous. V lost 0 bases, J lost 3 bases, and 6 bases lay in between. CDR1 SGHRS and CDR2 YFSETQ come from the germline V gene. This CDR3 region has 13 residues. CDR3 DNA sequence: TGCGCCAGCAGCTTGGACCAGGAAGAGACCCAGTACTTC. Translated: CASSLDQEETQYF.

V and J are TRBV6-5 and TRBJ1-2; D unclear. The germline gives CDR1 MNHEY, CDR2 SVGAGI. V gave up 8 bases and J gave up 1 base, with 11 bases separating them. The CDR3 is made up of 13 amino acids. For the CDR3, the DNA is TGTGCCAGCCTATCACCCAATAACTATGGCTACACCTTC. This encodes CASLSPNNYGYTF.

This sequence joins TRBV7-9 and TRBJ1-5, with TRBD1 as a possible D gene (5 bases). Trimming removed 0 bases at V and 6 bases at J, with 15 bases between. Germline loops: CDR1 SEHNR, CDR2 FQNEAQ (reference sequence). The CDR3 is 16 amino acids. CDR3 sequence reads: CASSLAGVGGGQPQHF. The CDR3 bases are TGTGCCAGCAGCTTAGCGGGAGTGGGGGGAGGTCAGCCCCAGCATTTT.

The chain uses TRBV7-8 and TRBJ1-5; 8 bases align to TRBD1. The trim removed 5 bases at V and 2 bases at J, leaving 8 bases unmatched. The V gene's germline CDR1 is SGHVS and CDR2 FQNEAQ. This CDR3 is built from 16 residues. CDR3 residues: CASSPFRGPGNQPQHF. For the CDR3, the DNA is TGTGCCAGCAGCCCCTTCAGGGGGCCGGGCAATCAGCCCCAGCATTTT.

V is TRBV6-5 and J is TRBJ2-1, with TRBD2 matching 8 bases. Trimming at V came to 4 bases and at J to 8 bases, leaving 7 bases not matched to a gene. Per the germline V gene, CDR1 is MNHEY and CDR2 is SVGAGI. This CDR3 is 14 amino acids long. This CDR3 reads CASSSGLEAHEQFF. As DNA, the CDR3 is TGTGCCAGCAGTTCGGGACTAGAGGCGCATGAGCAGTTCTTC.

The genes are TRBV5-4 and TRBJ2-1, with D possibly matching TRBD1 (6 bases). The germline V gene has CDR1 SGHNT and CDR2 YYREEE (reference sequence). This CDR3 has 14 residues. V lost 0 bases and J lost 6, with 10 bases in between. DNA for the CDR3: TGTGCCAGCAGCTTGGACAGGGCCGGCAATGAGCAGTTCTTC. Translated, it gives CASSLDRAGNEQFF.

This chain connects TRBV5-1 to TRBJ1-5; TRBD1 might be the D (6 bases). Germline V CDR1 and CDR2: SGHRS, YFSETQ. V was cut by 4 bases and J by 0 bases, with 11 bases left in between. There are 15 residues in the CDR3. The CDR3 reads CASSRGTDSNQPQHF. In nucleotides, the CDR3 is TGCGCCAGCAGCAGGGGGACGGATAGCAATCAGCCCCAGCATTTT.

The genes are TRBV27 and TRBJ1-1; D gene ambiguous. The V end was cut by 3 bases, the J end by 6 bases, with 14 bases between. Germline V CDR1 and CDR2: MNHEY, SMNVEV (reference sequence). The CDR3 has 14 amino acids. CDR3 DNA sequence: TGTGCCAGCAGTTTCGGAGGACCTCCAGCTGAAGCTTTCTTT. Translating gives CASSFGGPPAEAFF.

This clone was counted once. The CDR3 DNA reads as TGTGCCACTAGGGCCCTGGGACTAGCAGAAGCTTTCTTT. It encodes CATRALGLAEAFF. The chain links TRBV19 to TRBJ1-1; D is possibly TRBD1 (5 bases). This CDR3 has 13 residues. V was trimmed by 10 bases and J by 8 bases, leaving 20 bases between them. Per the germline V gene, CDR1 is LNHDA and CDR2 is SQIVND (reference sequence).

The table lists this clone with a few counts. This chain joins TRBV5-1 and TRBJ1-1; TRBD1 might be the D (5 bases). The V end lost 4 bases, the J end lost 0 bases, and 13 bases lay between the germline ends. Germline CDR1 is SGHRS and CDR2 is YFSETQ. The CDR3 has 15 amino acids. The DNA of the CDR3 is TGCGCCAGCAGCCTGGGTAAGGGGATGAACACTGAAGCTTTCTTT. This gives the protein CASSLGKGMNTEAFF.

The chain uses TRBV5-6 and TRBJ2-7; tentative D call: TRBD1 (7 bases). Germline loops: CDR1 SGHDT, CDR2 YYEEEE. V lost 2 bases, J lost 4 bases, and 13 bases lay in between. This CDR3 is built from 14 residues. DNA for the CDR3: TGTGCCAGCAGCTTCCAGGGGGGCGCTTACGAGCAGTACTTC. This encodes CASSFQGGAYEQYF.

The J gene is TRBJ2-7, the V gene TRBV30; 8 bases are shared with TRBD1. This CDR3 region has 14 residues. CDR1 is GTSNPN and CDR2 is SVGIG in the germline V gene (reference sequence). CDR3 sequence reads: CAMDTGQGVDEQYF. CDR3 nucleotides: TGTGCGATGGATACAGGACAGGGTGTAGACGAGCAGTACTTC.

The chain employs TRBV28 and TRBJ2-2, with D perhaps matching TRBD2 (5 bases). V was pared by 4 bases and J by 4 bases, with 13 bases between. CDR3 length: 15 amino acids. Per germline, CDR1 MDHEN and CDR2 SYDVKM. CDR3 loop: CASSSLGDPTGELFF. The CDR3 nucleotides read TGTGCCAGCAGTTCCCTGGGAGATCCCACCGGGGAGCTGTTTTTT.